Below, one T cell receptor beta chain is given with its context. The data are from a study of neurological immune-mediated disorders. The germline V gene encodes CDR1 SEHNR and CDR2 FQNEAQ (reference sequence). The V and J ends lost 4 bases and 3 bases respectively, with 13 bases between them. The length of the CDR3 is 14 residues. The authors obtained over 200 million TCR-beta sequences from 15-18 subjects per sequencing run. TCRdb independently ran MiXCR on the 5' RACE reads; one entry per CDR3 protein. The table has about 55,000 distinct CDR3 sequences, around 4.4% seen once; the top ten hold around 3%.

This chain links TRBV7-9 with TRBJ2-7; weak D call: TRBD2 (6 bases). The clonotype originates from a man aged 45-65 years with multiple sclerosis. The sequenced material came from PBMCs. CDR3 nucleotide sequence: TGTGCCAGCAGCTCGGAGGGTATGAACTACGAGCAGTACTTC. It is translated as CASSSEGMNYEQYF.